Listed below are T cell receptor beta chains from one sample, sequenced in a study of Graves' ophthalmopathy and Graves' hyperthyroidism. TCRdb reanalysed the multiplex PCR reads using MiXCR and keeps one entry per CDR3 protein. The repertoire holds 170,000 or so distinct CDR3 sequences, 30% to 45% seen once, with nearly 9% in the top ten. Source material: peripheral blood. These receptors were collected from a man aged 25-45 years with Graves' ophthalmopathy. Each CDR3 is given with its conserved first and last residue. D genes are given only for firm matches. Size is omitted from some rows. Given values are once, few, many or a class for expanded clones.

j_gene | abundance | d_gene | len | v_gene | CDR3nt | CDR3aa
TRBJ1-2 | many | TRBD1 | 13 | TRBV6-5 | TGTGCCAGCGGGACAGACCCTAGCAATGGCTACACCTTC | CASGTDPSNGYTF
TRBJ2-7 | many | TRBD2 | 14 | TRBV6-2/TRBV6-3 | TGTGCCAGCAGTGGACTAGACTACTCCTACGAGCAGTACTTC | CASSGLDYSYEQYF
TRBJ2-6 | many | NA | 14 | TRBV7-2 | TGTGCCAGCAGCCCGTCTCTCGGGGCCAACGTCCTGACTTTC | CASSPSLGANVLTF
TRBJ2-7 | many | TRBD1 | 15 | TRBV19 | TGTGCCAGTAGTAAACGGGACAGGGGGGGCTACGAGCAGTACTTC | CASSKRDRGGYEQYF
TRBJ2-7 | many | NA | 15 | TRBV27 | TGTGCCAGCAGTTGGACTGGCGGAAGCTCCTACGAGCAGTACTTC | CASSWTGGSSYEQYF
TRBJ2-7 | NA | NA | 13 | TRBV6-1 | TGTGCCAGCAGTGCGGAGGCCTCCTACGAGCAGTACTTC | CASSAEASYEQYF
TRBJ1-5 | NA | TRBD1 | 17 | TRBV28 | TGTGCCAGCAGTCACCGACAGGGACGGGGCCTCGATCAGCCCCAGCATTTT | CASSHRQGRGLDQPQHF
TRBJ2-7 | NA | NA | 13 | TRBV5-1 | TGCACCAGCAGCTTGATTGCAGGGGACGAGCAGTACTTC | CTSSLIAGDEQYF
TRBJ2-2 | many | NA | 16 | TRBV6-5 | TGTGCCAGCAACCCAGGGAGTAGCGATTGGAACGGGGAGCTGTTTTTT | CASNPGSSDWNGELFF
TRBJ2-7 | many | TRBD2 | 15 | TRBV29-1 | TGCAGCGTTCCTGGACTAGCGGGAGAGATTTACGAGCAGTACTTC | CSVPGLAGEIYEQYF
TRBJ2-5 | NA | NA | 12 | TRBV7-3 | TGTGCCAGCAGTTTCGAGTTCCGGACCCAGTACTTC | CASSFEFRTQYF
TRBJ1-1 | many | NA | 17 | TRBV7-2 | TGTGCCAGCAGCCCCAGTCCCGGAGACAGAAGGAACACTGAAGCTTTCTTT | CASSPSPGDRRNTEAFF
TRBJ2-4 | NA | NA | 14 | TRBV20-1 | TGCAGTGCAGGAGGGGCCGAGGACGGGGGAATTCAGTACTTC | CSAGGAEDGGIQYF
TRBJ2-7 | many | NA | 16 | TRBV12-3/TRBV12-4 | TGTGCCAGCAGCCCACCGGGACCCACAGCGGCCTACGAGCAGTACTTC | CASSPPGPTAAYEQYF
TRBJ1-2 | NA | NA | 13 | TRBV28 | TGTGCCAGCAGTTACACCTTACACTATGGCTACACCTTC | CASSYTLHYGYTF